This TCR beta chain comes out of a study of PD-1 blockade in classical Hodgkin lymphoma. Germline-derived CDR1 and CDR2 are MNHEY and SMNVEV (reference sequence). This CDR3 has 15 residues. J was trimmed by 2 bases and V by 4 bases; bases with no gene match: 4. This clone was seen a few times. With no exception, relapse followed autologous stem cell transplantation in all patients, and brentuximab vedotin exposure varied. Profiling relied on immunoSEQ multiplex PCR, and the TCRdb table lists in-frame clones only, not all of them. The sample consists of 75,000 to 100,000 clones, about four fifths of them appearing once.

The receptor was derived from a human donor with classical Hodgkin lymphoma. Specimen: peripheral blood mononuclear cells (PBMCs), collected before the second cycle of nivolumab. The chain employs TRBV27 and TRBJ2-3, with 9 bases matching TRBD2. The CDR3 protein is CASSWGTSPTDTQYF. CDR3 sequence (DNA): TGTGCCAGCAGTTGGGGGACTAGCCCCACAGATACGCAGTATTTT.